One and the same sample provided the 13 T cell receptor beta chains below, sequenced in a study of metastatic and nonmetastatic thyroid tumors. TCRdb re-analyzed the PCR reads using MiXCR. The data show about 17,000 clones, with under 35% seen just once and around 14% held by the top ten. Each patient came to thyroid surgery without any prior treatment (of any kind). Sequencing was performed on tumor tissue. The receptors come from a female donor with papillary thyroid cancer or a benign thyroid nodule (not recorded which). Some clones in this sample may be carry-over from other donors' samples.

V usage is TRBV11-2 and J usage is TRBJ1-1, with 11 bases fitting TRBD1. The junction had 6 bases not matched to a gene; V was cut back by 0 bases and J by 0 bases. Germline values: CDR1 SGHAT, CDR2 FQNNGV. The CDR3 runs to 18 residues. CDR3 residues: CASSLEGTGGLVNTEAFF. As DNA, the CDR3 is TGTGCCAGCAGCTTAGAGGGGACAGGGGGATTAGTGAACACTGAAGCTTTCTTT. The variable domain in full, with the rest retrieved from reference TRBV11-2 and TRBJ1-1, is EAGVAQSPRYKIIEKRQSVAFWCNPISGHATLYWYQQILGQGPKLLIQFQNNGVVDDSQLPKDRFSAERLKGVDSTLKIQPAKLEDSAVYLCASSLEGTGGLVNTEAFFGQGTRLTVV.

This clone is medium-sized by share. The V gene is TRBV7-2, the J gene TRBJ2-7, with 12 bases lining up with TRBD2. The trim removed 1 base at V and 7 bases at J, leaving 5 bases unmatched. This CDR3 contains 15 residues. From germline, CDR1 is SGHTA and CDR2 FQGNSA. The CDR3 bases are TGTGCCAGCAGCTTAGTATGGCTAGCGGGAGGGGAGCAGTACTTC. Amino acid sequence: CASSLVWLAGGEQYF.

The chain links TRBV12-3 or TRBV12-4 to TRBJ1-3, with a weak D call TRBD1 (5 bases). This CDR3 is built from 16 residues. V gave up 6 bases and J gave up 0 bases, with 15 bases separating them. The CDR3 reads CASRPADTSSGNTIYF. In nucleotides, the CDR3 is TGTGCCAGCAGGCCGGCGGACACCTCCTCTGGAAACACCATATATTTT.

This clone was observed a single time. The rearrangement uses TRBV13 and TRBJ2-7, with a possible D match to TRBD1 (6 bases). This CDR3 region has 14 residues. Looked up from germline, CDR1 is PRHDT and CDR2 is FYEKMQ (reference sequence). Between the trimmed V and J ends, which lost 5 bases and 2 bases, there was a span of 13 bases. This CDR3 is CASSQGGRTYEQYF. CDR3 nucleotides: TGTGCCAGCAGCCAAGGGGGAAGGACCTACGAGCAGTACTTC.

This clone was detected only once. The rearrangement links TRBV14 to TRBJ2-3; unclear D gene. The CDR3 length is 15 residues. Trimming shortened V by 2 bases and J by 0 bases, and 9 bases separated the two germline ends. CDR1 is SGHDN and CDR2 is FVKESK in the germline V gene. CDR3 in DNA: TGTGCCAGCAGCCAATATAGCAAGAGCACAGATACGCAGTATTTT. It translates to CASSQYSKSTDTQYF.

The V gene is TRBV24-1, the J gene TRBJ1-2; D gene ambiguous. The CDR3 is 13 residues long. From germline, CDR1 is KGHDR and CDR2 SFDVKD. V lost 4 bases and J lost 4, with 9 bases in between. CDR3 protein: CATSDPRIYGYTF. CDR3 bases: TGTGCCACCAGTGACCCGAGGATCTATGGCTACACCTTC.

V usage is TRBV24-1 and J usage is TRBJ2-1, with TRBD2 matching 9 bases. CDR3 length: 16 residues. Germline loops: CDR1 KGHDR, CDR2 SFDVKD. Trimming took 4 bases from V and 1 from J; bases not matched to a gene: 4. CDR3 amino acids: CATSDLSGRSYNEQFF. CDR3 bases: TGTGCCACCAGTGACCTTAGCGGGAGATCCTACAATGAGCAGTTCTTC.

This chain joins TRBV10-1 and TRBJ1-1; tentatively, D is TRBD1 (5 bases). The germline V gene has CDR1 WNHNN and CDR2 SYGVQD (reference sequence). The length of the CDR3 is 13 residues. The germline V and J ends were trimmed by 5 bases and 2 bases, with 9 bases remaining between them. The CDR3 DNA is TGCGCCAGCAGTCCAGGGTTAAACACTGAAGCTTTCTTT. As protein: CASSPGLNTEAFF.

This clone is labeled as hyperexpanded. The chain couples TRBV30 to TRBJ1-2, with no clear D. This CDR3 region has 14 residues. Trimming took off 1 base at V and 0 bases at J, with 9 bases between the two ends. Germline assignment: CDR1 GTSNPN and CDR2 SVGIG (reference sequence). CDR3 sequence (DNA): TGTGCCTGGAGTGGAAGCCCTTCTAACTATGGCTACACCTTC. It yields the protein CAWSGSPSNYGYTF.

The chain is built from TRBV5-1 and TRBJ2-7; TRBD1 agrees at 9 bases. The CDR3 contains 14 residues. Unmatched junction bases numbered 7, after V lost 4 bases and J lost 5 bases. CDR1 is SGHRS, CDR2 YFSETQ, per germline. CDR3 protein: CASSRGQGINEQYF. The CDR3, as DNA: TGCGCCAGCAGCAGGGGACAGGGAATTAACGAGCAGTACTTC. Drawing the rest from reference TRBV5-1 and TRBJ2-7, the complete variable domain is KAGVTQTPRYLIKTRGQQVTLSCSPISGHRSVSWYQQTPGQGLQFLFEYFSETQRNKGNFPGRFSGRQFSNSRSEMNVSTLELGDSALYLCASSRGQGINEQYFGPGTRLTVT.

This clone came up once. The V gene is TRBV3-1, the J gene TRBJ1-3, with no clear D. Germline loops: CDR1 LGHDT, CDR2 YNNKEL (reference sequence). The CDR3 contains 16 residues. The germline V and J ends were trimmed by 1 base and 4 bases, with 14 bases remaining between them. This CDR3 is CASSQGDSGYGNTIYF. DNA for the CDR3: TGTGCCAGCAGCCAAGGGGATTCGGGGTACGGAAACACCATATATTTT.

This clone is labeled as medium-sized. This chain connects TRBV6-1 to TRBJ1-1; D is unclear. The CDR3 length is 13 residues. Deletions cut 7 bases from V and 5 bases from J, with 14 bases between. Germline loops: CDR1 MNHNS, CDR2 SASEGT. The CDR3 here is CASTQPARTEAFF. CDR3 DNA: TGTGCCAGCACTCAGCCCGCTCGGACTGAAGCTTTCTTT.

V and J are TRBV27 and TRBJ2-7; TRBD1 matches 9 bases. CDR1 is MNHEY, CDR2 SMNVEV, per germline (reference sequence). V dropped 3 bases and J dropped 3; count of bases not matched to a gene: 15. CDR3 size: 18 residues. CDR3 DNA sequence: TGTGCCAGCAGTTTCTCAAGAGACCGGGACAGGGATTTCTACGAGCAGTACTTC. This gives the protein CASSFSRDRDRDFYEQYF.